What follows are 21 T cell receptor beta chains derived from one specimen sequenced in a study of cytomegalovirus exposure and HLA in healthy donors. The PCR employed 60 Vbeta primers together with 13 Jbeta primers. Assay: immunoSEQ multiplex PCR; the TCRdb copy retains only in-frame clones and omits some. The sample table includes some 80,000 clones. The sample taken for sequencing was PBMCs. These TCRs come from a woman aged 30 to 39 in good health and CMV-seronegative.

The genes are TRBV6-1 and TRBJ1-3; 9 positions match TRBD1. The V gene end was trimmed by 6 bases and the J gene end by 6 bases; junction bases not matched to a gene: 9. The V gene's germline CDR1 is MNHNS and CDR2 SASEGT. The CDR3 consists of 15 residues. CDR3: CASRRSGTGSNTIYF. CDR3 DNA: TGTGCCAGCAGGCGTTCCGGGACAGGGTCAAACACCATATATTTT.

The chain employs TRBV10-2 and TRBJ2-1, with D unresolved. The CDR3 length is 15 residues. Looked up from germline, CDR1 is WSHSY and CDR2 is SAAADI. Between the trimmed V and J ends, which lost 7 bases and 0 bases, there was a span of 13 bases. CDR3 protein: CASKTQLSSYNEQFF. The DNA for the CDR3 is TGCGCCAGCAAGACTCAGTTGAGCTCCTACAATGAGCAGTTCTTC.

This chain uses TRBV2 with TRBJ1-2; 9 positions agree with TRBD1. This CDR3 has 14 residues. Unmatched junction bases numbered 10, after V lost 6 bases and J lost 8 bases. Per the germline V gene, CDR1 is SNHLY and CDR2 is FYNNEI. The CDR3 nucleotides read TGTGCCAGCAGGCCGGGACAGGGACCGGGCGGCTACACCTTC. It is translated as CASRPGQGPGGYTF. The full variable domain, its missing parts supplied by reference TRBV2 and TRBJ1-2, is EPEVTQTPSHQVTQMGQEVILRCVPISNHLYFYWYRQILGQKVEFLVSFYNNEISEKSEIFDDQFSVERPDGSNFTLKIRSTKLEDSAMYFCASRPGQGPGGYTFGSGTRLTVV.

The V call is TRBV6-5, the J call TRBJ1-2, with unresolved D. From germline, CDR1 is MNHEY and CDR2 SVGAGI. The V end lost 0 bases, the J end lost 4 bases, and 12 bases lay between the germline ends. The CDR3 runs 15 residues. Written as DNA, the CDR3 is TGTGCCAGCAGTTACTCTCAGGTGGTCCGCTATGGCTACACCTTC. Translation gives CASSYSQVVRYGYTF.

The chain is built from TRBV7-8 and TRBJ1-2; D may be TRBD1 (5 bases). CDR3 length equals 17 residues. Trimming took off 0 bases at V and 1 base at J, with 15 bases between the two ends. Germline V CDR1 and CDR2: SGHVS, FQNEAQ. CDR3 region: CASSLAPLGRGNYGYTF. CDR3 sequence (DNA): TGTGCCAGCAGCTTAGCCCCGCTTGGAAGGGGTAACTATGGCTACACCTTC.

The chain joins TRBV29-1 to TRBJ2-2, with 7 bases matching TRBD1. After removal of 6 bases from V and 5 bases from J, the junction contained 3 bases not matched to a gene. CDR3 length: 12 residues. CDR1 and CDR2 from the germline V gene are SQVTM and ANQGSEA. CDR3 DNA: TGCAGCGTGCTACAGGGGACCGGGGAGCTGTTTTTT. Translating gives CSVLQGTGELFF.

V gene TRBV6-4 combines with J gene TRBJ1-5, with D tentatively TRBD1 (5 bases). Trimming removed 3 bases from V and 7 bases from J, with 10 bases in between. CDR1 is MRHNA and CDR2 is SNTAGT in the germline V gene. The CDR3 length is 13 residues. CDR3 sequence (DNA): TGTGCCAGCAGTGAGGGACGGGGGCAGCCCCAGCATTTT. Amino acids: CASSEGRGQPQHF.

The V call is TRBV5-1, the J call TRBJ1-2, with 11 bases fitting TRBD1. The CDR3 runs 14 residues. In germline, CDR1 is SGHRS, CDR2 YFSETQ. With V trimmed by 4 bases and J by 7 bases, 6 bases remained unmatched. CDR3 bases: TGCGCCAGCAGCCCCCGGACAGGGGGCGGTGGCTACACCTTC. Translating gives CASSPRTGGGGYTF.

The rearrangement joins TRBV7-9 to TRBJ2-2; D not certain. This CDR3 has 12 residues. Germline V gene sequence: CDR1 SEHNR, CDR2 FQNEAQ (reference sequence). Trimming pared 4 bases from V and 4 bases from J, leaving 4 bases between. CDR3 protein: CASSSSTGELFF. In DNA form, the CDR3 reads TGTGCCAGCAGCTCGTCCACCGGGGAGCTGTTTTTT.

The chain has TRBV2 and TRBJ1-2, with 7 bases fitting TRBD1. The V gene's germline CDR1 is SNHLY and CDR2 FYNNEI. V lost 7 bases and J lost 6; bases outside the gene matches: 11. The CDR3 is 14 residues long. CDR3 nucleotides: TGTGCCAGCACTCGTGGAGGGGGCTTCAATGGCTACACCTTC. It specifies CASTRGGGFNGYTF. The complete variable domain, with remaining parts taken from reference TRBV2 and TRBJ1-2, reads EPEVTQTPSHQVTQMGQEVILRCVPISNHLYFYWYRQILGQKVEFLVSFYNNEISEKSEIFDDQFSVERPDGSNFTLKIRSTKLEDSAMYFCASTRGGGFNGYTFGSGTRLTVV.

V usage is TRBV10-3 and J usage is TRBJ2-7, with D tentatively TRBD1 (7 bases). CDR3 length: 15 residues. V was pared by 1 base and J by 6 bases, with 16 bases between. Germline V gene data show CDR1 as ENHRY and CDR2 as SYGVKD. The CDR3 DNA sequence: TGTGCCATCAGTGAGTGGGGGCCAGGGGGAGGCGAGCAGTACTTC. Translation gives CAISEWGPGGGEQYF.

This chain connects TRBV27 to TRBJ2-3; 13 bases are shared with TRBD2. V gave up 4 bases and J gave up 2 bases; unmatched junction bases: 6. Germline V gives CDR1 MNHEY, CDR2 SMNVEV (reference sequence). The CDR3 loop spans 17 amino acids. In nucleotides, the CDR3 is TGTGCCAGCAGTTCAACCGGGACTAGCGGGAACACAGATACGCAGTATTTT. It translates to CASSSTGTSGNTDTQYF.

The V call is TRBV7-9, the J call TRBJ2-1; TRBD2 matches 7 bases. The germline V gene encodes CDR1 SEHNR and CDR2 FQNEAQ (reference sequence). CDR3 length: 13 amino acids. V gave up 5 bases and J gave up 6 bases; unmatched junction bases: 4. CDR3 loop: CASSPRGSNEQFF. The DNA for the CDR3 is TGTGCCAGCAGCCCACGCGGGAGCAATGAGCAGTTCTTC.

The J gene is TRBJ2-3, the V gene TRBV18; D is perhaps TRBD2 (6 bases). Per the germline V gene, CDR1 is KGHSH and CDR2 is LQKENI. Trimming removed 3 bases from V and 4 bases from J, with 11 bases in between. The CDR3 covers 14 residues. CDR3 nucleotide sequence: TGTGCCAGCTCACCTCGGTCGGGGGCAGATACGCAGTATTTT. Its protein product is CASSPRSGADTQYF.

The chain joins TRBV4-2 to TRBJ1-3; 8 bases are a match to TRBD1. CDR1 and CDR2 (germline): LGHNA, YNFKEQ. The CDR3 totals 15 residues. Trimming at V came to 3 bases and at J to 2 bases, leaving 3 bases not matched to a gene. The CDR3 DNA reads TGTGCCAGCAGCCAGGGACAGGCGGCTGGAAACACCATATATTTT. Translation gives CASSQGQAAGNTIYF.

V gene TRBV2 combines with J gene TRBJ1-4; tentatively, D is TRBD1 (5 bases). Trimming took off 8 bases at V and 8 bases at J, with 15 bases between the two ends. The germline V gene has CDR1 SNHLY and CDR2 FYNNEI. The CDR3 has 13 amino acids. For the CDR3, the DNA is TGTGCCAGCGGCCAGGGACTGCGGGAAAAACTGTTTTTT. Translation gives CASGQGLREKLFF.

The chain has TRBV7-9 and TRBJ2-1; 13 bases map to TRBD2. The germline V gene encodes CDR1 SEHNR and CDR2 FQNEAQ (reference sequence). CDR3 length equals 17 residues. The V gene end was trimmed by 1 base and the J gene end by 4 bases; junction bases not matched to a gene: 4. This CDR3 is CASSLGGLAGIYNEQFF. The CDR3 DNA follows: TGTGCCAGCAGCTTAGGGGGACTAGCGGGGATATACAATGAGCAGTTCTTC.

The chain uses TRBV5-1 and TRBJ2-7; 10 nucleotides match TRBD2. Germline-derived CDR1 and CDR2 are SGHRS and YFSETQ. V lost 0 bases to trimming and J lost 4 bases; unmatched junction nucleotides: 7. The CDR3 is 16 residues long. As DNA, the CDR3 is TGCGCCAGCAGCTTGGCGAGCGGGAGGGTTAGTTACGAGCAGTACTTC. As protein: CASSLASGRVSYEQYF.

The chain uses TRBV6-1 and TRBJ1-5; TRBD1 is a possible D gene (5 bases). Deletions cut 6 bases from V and 4 bases from J, with 10 bases between. CDR3 length equals 13 residues. The germline V gene has CDR1 MNHNS and CDR2 SASEGT. CDR3 region: CASRLQENQPQHF. DNA of the CDR3: TGTGCCAGCAGGCTACAGGAGAATCAGCCCCAGCATTTT.

This chain connects TRBV19 to TRBJ1-6; the D gene is possibly TRBD1 (6 bases). Trimming pared 2 bases from V and 10 bases from J, leaving 15 bases between. This CDR3 comprises 15 residues. CDR1 is LNHDA and CDR2 is SQIVND in the germline V gene (reference sequence). The CDR3 nucleotides are TGTGCCAGTAGTATACGTCGGGACAACTTATCACCCCTCCACTTT. This encodes CASSIRRDNLSPLHF. Full variable domain (outside the CDR3, taken from reference TRBV19 and TRBJ1-6): DGGITQSPKYLFRKEGQNVTLSCEQNLNHDAMYWYRQDPGQGLRLIYYSQIVNDFQKGDIAEGYSVSREKKESFPLTVTSAQKNPTAFYLCASSIRRDNLSPLHFGNGTRLTVT.

The chain is built from TRBV7-2 and TRBJ1-1; 8 positions agree with TRBD1. This CDR3 spans 16 amino acids. J gave up 7 bases and V 1 base, and 11 bases lay outside the gene matches. Germline CDR1 and CDR2: SGHTA and FQGNSA. In nucleotides, the CDR3 is TGTGCCAGCAGCTTAGTGGGGGGGTCAGGGGGCTTTGAAGCTTTCTTT. Protein sequence: CASSLVGGSGGFEAFF.